This T cell receptor beta chain was found in a study of blood T cell repertoires in COVID-19. In the study overall: Acute and convalescent COVID-19 specimens originated in the United States, Italy and Spain.

Clones were read by immunoSEQ multiplex PCR, and TCRdb kept only the in-frame ones, dropping some. This sample carries 220,000 or so clones, roughly 80% of them seen once, and the ten largest clones take around 6%. There are 14 residues in the CDR3. V was clipped by 6 bases and J by 3 bases, with 13 bases between them. Germline CDR1 reads LNHDA; CDR2 reads SQIVND (reference sequence). V and J are TRBV19 and TRBJ2-3; no clear D. This clonotype was sampled from a woman in her seventies with acute or convalescent COVID-19. Sequencing was carried out using peripheral blood. The CDR3 bases are TGTGCCAGTAGAGACACCCGAAGGACAGATACGCAGTATTTT. It is translated as CASRDTRRTDTQYF. Looking up the rest from reference TRBV19 and TRBJ2-3 gives the full variable domain: DGGITQSPKYLFRKEGQNVTLSCEQNLNHDAMYWYRQDPGQGLRLIYYSQIVNDFQKGDIAEGYSVSREKKESFPLTVTSAQKNPTAFYLCASRDTRRTDTQYFGPGTRLTVL.